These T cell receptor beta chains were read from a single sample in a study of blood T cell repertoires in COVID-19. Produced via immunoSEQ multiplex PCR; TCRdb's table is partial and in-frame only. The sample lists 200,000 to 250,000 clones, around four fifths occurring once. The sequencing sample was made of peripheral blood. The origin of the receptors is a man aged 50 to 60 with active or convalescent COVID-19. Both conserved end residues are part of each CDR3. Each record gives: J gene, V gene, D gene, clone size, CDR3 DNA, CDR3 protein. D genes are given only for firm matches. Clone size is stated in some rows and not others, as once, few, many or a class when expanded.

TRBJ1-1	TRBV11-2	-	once	TGTGCCAGCGAGGGTTTGATGAACACTGAAGCTTTCTTT	CASEGLMNTEAFF
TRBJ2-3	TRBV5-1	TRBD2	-	TGCGCCAGCAGCTTGTGGGGACTAGCGGGAGGCATCACAGATACGCAGTATTTT	CASSLWGLAGGITDTQYF
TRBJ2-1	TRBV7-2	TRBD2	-	TGTGCCAGCAGCCCGTCGGGGGGCTCCTACAATGAGCAGTTCTTC	CASSPSGGSYNEQFF
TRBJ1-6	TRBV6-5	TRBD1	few	TGTGCCAGCAGAAAGGGACAGGGAAGTTCACCCCTCCACTTT	CASRKGQGSSPLHF
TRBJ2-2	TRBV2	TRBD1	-	TGTGCCAGCAGTGACGCCCGACAGGGAAACACCGGGGAGCTGTTTTTT	CASSDARQGNTGELFF
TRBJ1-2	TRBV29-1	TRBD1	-	TGCAGCGTTGAGGTACAGGGGAATGGTGGCTACACCTTC	CSVEVQGNGGYTF
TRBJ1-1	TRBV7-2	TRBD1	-	TGTGCCAGCAGCCCCAGCAGGGACAGGGGGGCTTTCTTT	CASSPSRDRGAFF
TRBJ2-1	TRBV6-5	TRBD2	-	TGTGCCAGCAGCTTACTAGCGGGATCGCAGTTCTTC	CASSLLAGSQFF
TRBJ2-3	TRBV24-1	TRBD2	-	TGTGCCACCAGTGATTTCCGGGGGGGCACAGATACGCAGTATTTT	CATSDFRGGTDTQYF
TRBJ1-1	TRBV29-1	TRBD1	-	TGCAGCGCAGGACAGGGACTAATGAACACTGAAGCTTTCTTT	CSAGQGLMNTEAFF
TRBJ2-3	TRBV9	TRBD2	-	TGTGCCAGCAGCGTAGAGTGGAGCGGGGGGTTGGATACGCAGTATTTT	CASSVEWSGGLDTQYF
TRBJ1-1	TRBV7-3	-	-	TGTGCCAGCAGATCTCGCGGGGGGCTGAGTGACACTGAAGCTTTCTTT	CASRSRGGLSDTEAFF
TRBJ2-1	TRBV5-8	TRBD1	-	TGTGCCAGCAGCTTGACAGGGGGCCTGTACAATGAGCAGTTCTTC	CASSLTGGLYNEQFF
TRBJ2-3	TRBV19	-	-	TGTGCCAGTAGTATCCGAGGGATTGGTAGCACAGATACGCAGTATTTT	CASSIRGIGSTDTQYF
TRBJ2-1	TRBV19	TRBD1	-	TGTGCCAGTACAGCAGGGGGCGGACCCAATGAGCAGTTCTTC	CASTAGGGPNEQFF
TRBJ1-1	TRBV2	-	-	TGTGCCAGCAGTACCACGAGGCTCCCAGTGAACACTGAAGCTTTCTTT	CASSTTRLPVNTEAFF
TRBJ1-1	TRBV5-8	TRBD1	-	TGTGCCAGCAGCTCGGGACAGGGGGCAATGAACACTGAAGCTTTCTTT	CASSSGQGAMNTEAFF
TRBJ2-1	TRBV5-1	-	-	TGCGCCAGCAGCAACCCAGGGCTAAGCTACAATGAGCAGTTCTTC	CASSNPGLSYNEQFF
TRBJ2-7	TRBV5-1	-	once	TGCGCCAGCAGCTTTACAGGGCCCGTTTGTATCGAGCAGTACTTC	CASSFTGPVCIEQYF
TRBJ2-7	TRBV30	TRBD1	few	TGTGCCTCCGATTCCGGGACAGGCTCCTACGAGCAGTACTTC	CASDSGTGSYEQYF
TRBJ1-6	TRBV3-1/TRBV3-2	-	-	TGTGCCAGCAGCCAAGGAGGCGGGGCGGGTTCACCCCTCCACTTT	CASSQGGGAGSPLHF
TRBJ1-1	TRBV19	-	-	TGTGCCAGTAGAACCTCTTTTGGGGGCAGAACTATGAACACTGAAGCTTTCTTT	CASRTSFGGRTMNTEAFF
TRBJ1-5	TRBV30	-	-	TGTGCCTGGAGTGAGGGGGTTGTTCAGCCCCAGCATTTT	CAWSEGVVQPQHF
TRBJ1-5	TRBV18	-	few	TGTGCCAGCTCACCCGAAAGACAGATTCAGCCCCAGCATTTT	CASSPERQIQPQHF
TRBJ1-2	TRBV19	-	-	TGTGCCAGTAGTATCCAACAGGGAGGCTACACCTTC	CASSIQQGGYTF
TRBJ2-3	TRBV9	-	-	TGTGCCAGCAGCTCTAGATGGATACGAGATACGCAGTATTTT	CASSSRWIRDTQYF
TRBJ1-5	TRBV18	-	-	TGTGCCAGCTCACCACCGTCCGGAGAGCCCCAGCATTTT	CASSPPSGEPQHF
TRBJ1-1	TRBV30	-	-	TGTGCCGGATACAGGATTTCCACTGAAGCTTTCTTT	CAGYRISTEAFF
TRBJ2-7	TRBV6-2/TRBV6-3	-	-	TGTGCCAGCAGTCCGCAGGGTCACGAGCAGTACTTC	CASSPQGHEQYF
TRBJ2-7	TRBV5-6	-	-	TGTGCCAGCAGCTTCCACTACGAGCAGTACTTC	CASSFHYEQYF
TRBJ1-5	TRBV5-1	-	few	TGCGCCAGCAGCTTCGACTACAATCAGCCCCAGCATTTT	CASSFDYNQPQHF
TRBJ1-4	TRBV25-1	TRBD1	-	TGTGCCAGCAGTGTTTCCCCACAGGGGGTGAGTGAAAAACTGTTTTTT	CASSVSPQGVSEKLFF
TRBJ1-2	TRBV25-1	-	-	TGTGCCAGCAGTGAAGGGCACTACTATGGCTACACCTTC	CASSEGHYYGYTF
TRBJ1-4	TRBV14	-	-	TGTGCCAGCAGCCAGCCGGGACTCCTGGGGAAACTGTTTTTT	CASSQPGLLGKLFF
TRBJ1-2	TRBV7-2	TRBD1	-	TGTGCCAGCAGTCAAACAGGGGTAATGTATGGCTACACCTTC	CASSQTGVMYGYTF
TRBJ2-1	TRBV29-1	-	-	TGCAGCGTTGAGACTTACAGGGGGGGCGGTGAGCAGTTCTTC	CSVETYRGGGEQFF
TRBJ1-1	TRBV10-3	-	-	TGTGCCGTCACTAACCACGGGGACACTGAAGCTTTCTTT	CAVTNHGDTEAFF
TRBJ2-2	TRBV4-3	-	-	TGCGCCAGCAGCCAAGACCAGCAGGTACCCGGGGAGCTGTTTTTT	CASSQDQQVPGELFF
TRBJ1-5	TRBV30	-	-	TGTGCCTGGAGCGTGGGCAGCCCCGATCAGCCCCAGCATTTT	CAWSVGSPDQPQHF